A selection of T cell receptor beta chains follows, all from one sample in a study of neurological immune-mediated disorders. TCRdb re-called the 5' RACE reads with MiXCR, one entry per CDR3 protein. The sample carries 130,000 or so distinct CDR3 sequences, about 3.2% recorded once. Sequencing was performed on PBMCs. Receptors originate from a woman in her 30s with multiple sclerosis. CDR3s include the opening cysteine and the closing phenylalanine or tryptophan. D genes are given only for firm matches. Clone sizes are given selectively: once, few, many, or a class where the clone is expanded.

D	size	V	J	CDR3	DNA
NA	many	TRBV29-1	TRBJ2-2	CSVRAFTNTGELFF	TGCAGCGTGCGGGCGTTTACGAACACCGGGGAGCTGTTTTTT
TRBD1	many	TRBV20-1	TRBJ1-1	CSALDRGGEAFF	TGCAGTGCTCTGGACAGGGGGGGCGAAGCTTTCTTT
NA	few	TRBV20-1	TRBJ1-1	CSAKVSDYKNTEAFF	TGCAGTGCTAAGGTCTCGGACTACAAGAACACTGAAGCTTTCTTT
NA	many	TRBV20-1	TRBJ2-5	CSARVGRRLEDRETQYF	TGCAGTGCTAGAGTAGGACGAAGACTAGAGGACCGGGAGACCCAGTACTTC
TRBD1	few	TRBV7-9	TRBJ2-3	CASSWGTGEADTQYF	TGTGCCAGCAGCTGGGGGACAGGGGAGGCAGATACGCAGTATTTT
TRBD1	many	TRBV10-2	TRBJ2-7	CASSEGQGNEQYF	TGCGCCAGCAGTGAAGGACAGGGTAACGAGCAGTACTTC
TRBD2	few	TRBV4-1	TRBJ2-3	CASSQETSGTADTQYF	TGCGCCAGCAGCCAAGAGACTAGCGGGACTGCAGATACGCAGTATTTT
TRBD1	many	TRBV7-9	TRBJ1-2	CASSSGQGLYGYTF	TGTGCCAGCAGCTCAGGACAGGGCCTCTATGGCTACACCTTC
NA	many	TRBV5-1	TRBJ2-1	CASSLGFVDNEQFF	TGCGCCAGCAGCTTGGGGTTTGTTGACAATGAGCAGTTCTTC
NA	many	TRBV7-8	TRBJ2-3	CASSLARLVLPGDTQYF	TGTGCCAGCAGCTTAGCGCGACTGGTCCTACCAGGGGATACGCAGTATTTT
TRBD2	many	TRBV5-5	TRBJ2-1	CASSLTVGLGDNEQFF	TGTGCCAGCAGCTTGACAGTCGGACTAGGAGACAATGAGCAGTTCTTC
TRBD1	many	TRBV27	TRBJ1-4	CASSFQGAREKLFF	TGTGCCAGCAGTTTCCAGGGGGCTCGGGAAAAACTGTTTTTT
TRBD1	few	TRBV7-6	TRBJ2-1	CASTTPGQGVLF	TGTGCCAGCACCACACCAGGACAGGGGGTACTCTTC
TRBD1	many	TRBV20-1	TRBJ2-7	CSALGQATYEQYF	TGCAGTGCCCTCGGACAGGCAACCTACGAGCAGTACTTC
NA	many	TRBV12-3/TRBV12-4	TRBJ2-7	CASRGLGEYEQYF	TGTGCCAGCAGGGGGTTGGGAGAGTACGAGCAGTACTTC
TRBD2	many	TRBV7-9	TRBJ2-1	CASSLGLGFWYNEQFF	TGTGCCAGCAGCTTGGGACTAGGGTTTTGGTACAATGAGCAGTTCTTC
NA	many	TRBV5-1	TRBJ2-7	CASSSAGGEQYF	TGCGCCAGCAGCTCGGCGGGCGGCGAGCAGTACTTC
NA	few	TRBV5-1	TRBJ1-1	CASSWAGTGEAFF	TGCGCCAGCAGCTGGGCGGGTACGGGAGAAGCTTTCTTT
NA	many	TRBV12-5	TRBJ2-3	CASAPPGSADTQYF	TGTGCTAGTGCCCCCCCGGGTTCCGCAGATACGCAGTATTTT
TRBD2	many	TRBV20-1	TRBJ2-1	CSALSGSGDEQFF	TGCAGTGCTTTAAGCGGGAGTGGCGATGAGCAGTTCTTC
NA	many	TRBV18	TRBJ1-4	CASSPQAGEKLFF	TGTGCCAGCTCACCACAGGCGGGTGAAAAACTGTTTTTT
NA	many	TRBV20-1	TRBJ1-2	CSARNYDSSYGYTF	TGCAGTGCTAGAAACTATGACAGCAGTTATGGCTACACCTTC
TRBD1	many	TRBV6-2/TRBV6-3	TRBJ1-5	CASLPDRGVNQPQHF	TGTGCCAGTCTGCCCGACAGGGGCGTCAATCAGCCCCAGCATTTT
NA	many	TRBV4-3	TRBJ2-1	CASSQDRAGPYNEQFF	TGCGCCAGCAGCCAAGATCGGGCGGGACCCTACAATGAGCAGTTCTTC
NA	many	TRBV5-1	TRBJ2-7	CASSLGSSVYEQYF	TGCGCCAGCAGCTTAGGTAGTAGTGTTTACGAGCAGTACTTC
NA	many	TRBV10-3	TRBJ2-5	CAISEMWQGRFEETQYF	TGTGCCATCAGTGAGATGTGGCAGGGGCGTTTTGAAGAGACCCAGTACTTC
NA	many	TRBV10-3	TRBJ1-2	CAISESYSRRRYGYTF	TGTGCCATCAGTGAGTCGTATAGCAGGCGACGGTATGGCTACACCTTC
TRBD2	many	TRBV6-5	TRBJ2-5	CASSPGTSGPRGQYF	TGTGCCAGCAGCCCCGGGACTAGCGGGCCCCGAGGCCAGTACTTC
NA	many	TRBV10-3	TRBJ2-7	CAISDPRDATSYEQYF	TGTGCCATCAGTGACCCCCGGGACGCGACCTCCTACGAGCAGTACTTC
NA	many	TRBV20-1	TRBJ2-5	CSADQETQYF	TGCAGTGCGGACCAAGAGACCCAGTACTTC
NA	many	TRBV20-1	TRBJ1-4	CSARDESFSSGQSWGGEKLFF	TGCAGTGCTAGAGATGAATCCTTCTCTTCGGGTCAAAGTTGGGGTGGTGAAAAACTGTTTTTT
NA	many	TRBV12-3/TRBV12-4	TRBJ2-7	CASSRDNSNYEQYF	TGTGCCAGCAGCCGGGACAACTCCAACTACGAGCAGTACTTC
TRBD1	many	TRBV20-1	TRBJ2-1	CSARARTGQGIGNEQFF	TGCAGTGCTAGAGCCAGAACGGGACAGGGTATTGGCAATGAGCAGTTCTTC
TRBD1	many	TRBV20-1	TRBJ2-2	CSARKGRDRATGELFF	TGCAGTGCTAGAAAGGGGCGGGACAGGGCCACCGGGGAGCTGTTTTTT
NA	many	TRBV5-1	TRBJ2-7	CASSLGGSEQYF	TGCGCCAGCAGCTTGGGAGGGAGCGAGCAGTACTTC
NA	NA	TRBV7-2	TRBJ2-6	CASSLWDSGANVLTF	TGTGCCAGCAGCTTATGGGACTCTGGGGCCAACGTCCTGACTTTC
NA	few	TRBV6-6	TRBJ2-1	CASRESNWYSYNEQFF	TGTGCCAGCAGAGAGTCAAACTGGTACTCCTACAATGAGCAGTTCTTC
TRBD2	many	TRBV5-6	TRBJ2-5	CASSLAGTSGGGLGETQYF	TGTGCCAGCAGCTTGGCCGGGACTAGCGGGGGGGGCCTAGGAGAGACCCAGTACTTC
NA	many	TRBV6-5	TRBJ1-6	CASSTRGAVNSPLHF	TGTGCCAGCAGCACACGAGGGGCTGTGAATTCACCCCTCCACTTT
NA	few	TRBV19	TRBJ1-5	CASSIDRGQPQHF	TGTGCCAGTAGTATAGATCGAGGTCAGCCCCAGCATTTT
NA	many	TRBV5-1	TRBJ2-1	CASSLGGVASNEQFF	TGCGCCAGCAGCTTGGGGGGGGTCGCCTCGAATGAGCAGTTCTTC
TRBD1	NA	TRBV29-1	TRBJ1-1	CSVAGGKGDTEAFF	TGCAGCGTTGCAGGGGGAAAGGGGGACACTGAAGCTTTCTTT
NA	many	TRBV9	TRBJ2-3	CASSVGVDTQYF	TGTGCCAGCAGCGTAGGGGTAGATACGCAGTATTTT
NA	many	TRBV12-3/TRBV12-4	TRBJ1-2	CASLGSANYGYTF	TGTGCCAGCCTGGGGTCAGCGAACTATGGCTACACCTTC
NA	many	TRBV3-1	TRBJ1-5	CASSLGTADQPQHF	TGTGCCAGCAGCCTCGGGACGGCGGATCAGCCCCAGCATTTT
NA	many	TRBV7-9	TRBJ2-5	CASSHQETQYF	TGTGCCAGCAGCCATCAAGAGACCCAGTACTTC
NA	many	TRBV15	TRBJ1-1	CATSGRMNTEAFF	TGTGCCACCTCCGGACGGATGAACACTGAAGCTTTCTTT
TRBD1	many	TRBV5-1	TRBJ1-2	CASSLEGAGYGYTF	TGCGCCAGCAGCTTGGAGGGGGCTGGCTATGGCTACACCTTC
TRBD1	many	TRBV6-2/TRBV6-3	TRBJ2-1	CASKQGAREFF	TGTGCCAGCAAACAGGGGGCGAGGGAGTTCTTC
NA	many	TRBV4-3	TRBJ2-7	CASSRDGSYEQYF	TGCGCCAGCAGCCGGGACGGTTCCTACGAGCAGTACTTC
NA	many	TRBV21-1	TRBJ2-5	CAGPGQGQAETQYF	TGTGCCGGCCCGGGACAGGGGCAGGCAGAGACCCAGTACTTC
TRBD1	many	TRBV7-2	TRBJ1-1	CASSSDRGEAFF	TGTGCCAGCAGCTCCGACAGGGGTGAAGCTTTCTTT
NA	many	TRBV19	TRBJ1-2	CASSMKGSYGYTF	TGTGCCAGTAGTATGAAAGGGAGCTATGGCTACACCTTC